Listed below are T cell receptor beta chains from one sample, sequenced in a study of cytomegalovirus exposure and HLA in healthy donors. Assay used: immunoSEQ multiplex PCR; TCRdb lists only in-frame clones, some missing. In the table there are 100,000 to 150,000 clones, roughly 71% of which are singletons. The sample taken for sequencing was PBMCs. The receptor source for this set is a woman in her fifties or sixties in good health and CMV-seropositive. CDR3s include the opening cysteine and the closing phenylalanine or tryptophan. The D gene is left open where the match is weak. Clone size, where shown, is once, few, many, or a class for clones that have expanded.

J gene,clone size,D gene,V gene,CDR3 protein,CDR3 DNA
TRBJ2-1,.,.,TRBV15,CATSGRSAGNNEQFF,TGTGCCACCAGCGGGCGGAGTGCGGGGAACAATGAGCAGTTCTTC
TRBJ2-1,.,.,TRBV28,CASSLGTGSYNEQFF,TGTGCCAGCAGTTTAGGAACAGGGTCTTACAATGAGCAGTTCTTC
TRBJ1-3,.,TRBD1,TRBV11-3,CASSLDLMNGRGQPGNTIYF,TGTGCCAGCAGCTTAGACTTGATGAATGGCAGGGGGCAACCTGGAAACACCATATATTTT
TRBJ2-7,.,TRBD1,TRBV27,CASKYTGTGPYEQYF,TGTGCCAGCAAGTACACCGGGACAGGCCCCTACGAGCAGTACTTC
TRBJ1-2,.,.,TRBV29-1,CSVGGGSARGFHTF,.
TRBJ2-3,.,TRBD2,TRBV19,CASSRGLDADTQYF,TGTGCCAGTAGTAGGGGACTAGACGCAGATACGCAGTATTTT
TRBJ2-5,.,.,TRBV7-9,CASSLVSQETQYF,TGTGCCAGCAGCTTAGTCAGCCAAGAGACCCAGTACTTC
TRBJ2-1,.,TRBD2,TRBV9,CASSVAPGRGNEQFF,TGTGCCAGCAGCGTAGCCCCAGGGAGGGGCAATGAGCAGTTCTTC
TRBJ2-7,.,.,TRBV7-2,CASSRGYEQYF,TGTGCCAGCAGCAGGGGCTACGAGCAGTACTTC
TRBJ1-5,.,TRBD1,TRBV5-6,CASSLAAGGYAGQPQHF,TGTGCCAGCAGCTTGGCCGCAGGGGGTTACGCAGGTCAGCCCCAGCATTTT
TRBJ1-3,.,.,TRBV29-1,CSVVGLENTIYF,TGCAGCGTTGTGGGCTTGGAAAACACCATATATTTT
TRBJ2-7,.,TRBD1,TRBV28,CASSYRDSSYEQYF,TGTGCCAGCAGTTACCGGGACAGCTCCTACGAGCAGTACTTC
TRBJ1-3,.,.,TRBV18,CASSPPGGGNTIYF,TGTGCCAGCTCACCACCAGGCGGAGGAAACACCATATATTTT
TRBJ1-5,.,.,TRBV6-1,CASSGVVGSSQPQHF,TGTGCCAGCAGTGGGGTAGTCGGGTCGAGTCAGCCCCAGCATTTT
TRBJ2-7,.,.,TRBV2,CASSVMGNSYEQYF,TGTGCCAGCAGTGTAATGGGCAACTCCTACGAGCAGTACTTC
TRBJ2-6,.,.,TRBV6-1,CASSDGHSGANVLTF,TGTGCCAGCAGCGACGGACACTCTGGGGCCAACGTCCTGACTTTC
TRBJ1-4,.,TRBD1,TRBV9,CASSAKGTGGNEKLFF,TGTGCCAGCAGCGCCAAAGGGACAGGGGGTAATGAAAAACTGTTTTTT
TRBJ2-1,.,.,TRBV30,CAWSVYNEQFF,TGTGCCTGGAGCGTATACAATGAGCAGTTCTTC
TRBJ2-5,.,.,TRBV7-2,CASSLSGETQYF,TGTGCCAGCAGCTTATCGGGGGAGACCCAGTACTTC
TRBJ2-1,.,TRBD1,TRBV2,CASRNRGRPYNEQFF,TGTGCCAGCAGAAACAGGGGGCGGCCCTACAATGAGCAGTTCTTC
TRBJ1-1,few,.,TRBV5-4,CASSPQGGTEAFF,TGTGCCAGCAGCCCACAGGGTGGAACTGAAGCTTTCTTT
TRBJ2-3,.,.,TRBV25-1,CASRRRGVTDTQYF,TGTGCCAGCAGGAGACGCGGCGTTACAGATACGCAGTATTTT
TRBJ1-2,.,TRBD1,TRBV27,CASRGLGTGVVNYGYTF,TGTGCCAGCAGAGGCCTCGGGACAGGGGTCGTCAACTATGGCTACACCTTC
TRBJ2-5,.,.,TRBV7-6,CASSPDPGETQYF,TGTGCCAGCAGCCCCGACCCGGGGGAGACCCAGTACTTC
TRBJ2-1,.,.,TRBV5-8,CASSHEGGRGYNEQFF,TGTGCCAGCAGCCACGAAGGGGGAAGAGGCTACAATGAGCAGTTCTTC
TRBJ2-7,.,TRBD1,TRBV7-8,CASSLTAGTGVVYEQYF,TGTGCCAGCAGCTTAACTGCGGGGACAGGGGTGGTATACGAGCAGTACTTC
TRBJ2-2,.,TRBD2,TRBV19,CASSGGAAGELFF,TGTGCCAGTAGCGGGGGGGCGGCCGGGGAGCTGTTTTTT
TRBJ1-1,.,.,TRBV28,CASIFRGNFNTEAFF,TGTGCCAGCATCTTCAGGGGAAATTTCAACACTGAAGCTTTCTTT
TRBJ1-1,.,.,TRBV5-1,CASSVMGGTEAFF,TGCGCCAGCAGCGTGATGGGGGGCACTGAAGCTTTCTTT
TRBJ1-5,few,TRBD1,TRBV7-8,CASTLFQWTGGDGQPQHF,TGTGCCAGCACCTTATTTCAGTGGACAGGGGGAGACGGTCAGCCCCAGCATTTT
TRBJ1-2,.,.,TRBV10-3,CAISREDSSYGYTF,TGTGCCATCAGTCGGGAGGACAGTTCATATGGCTACACCTTC
TRBJ2-7,.,.,TRBV29-1,CSVERNRDEQYF,TGCAGCGTTGAACGGAATCGGGACGAGCAGTACTTC
TRBJ1-2,few,.,TRBV13,CASSLISYRAEDYGYTF,TGTGCCAGCAGCCTAATCTCTTACAGGGCGGAAGACTATGGCTACACCTTC
TRBJ2-1,.,TRBD2,TRBV7-9,CASSSTGLRGGIEQFF,TGTGCCAGCAGCTCGACAGGGTTGCGGGGGGGGATTGAGCAGTTCTTC
TRBJ1-6,once,TRBD1,TRBV11-2,CASSPYRQGHNSPLHF,TGTGCCAGCAGCCCCTATCGACAGGGCCATAATTCACCCCTCCACTTT
TRBJ1-5,.,.,TRBV7-9,CSSSLAAKQPQHF,TGTTCCAGCAGCTTAGCCGCTAAGCAGCCCCAGCATTTT
TRBJ2-5,.,.,TRBV4-1,CASSRTEDRSEEQYF,TGCGCCAGCAGCCGTACCGAGGACAGATCGGAAGAGCAGTACTTC
TRBJ2-3,.,TRBD2,TRBV27,CASSFSGGAIDTQYF,TGTGCCAGCAGTTTTAGCGGGGGGGCCATAGATACGCAGTATTTT
TRBJ2-3,.,.,TRBV11-2,CASSFLRTDSTDTQYF,TGTGCCAGCAGCTTCCTCAGGACTGACAGCACAGATACGCAGTATTTT
TRBJ2-6,.,.,TRBV19,CASSYKRVGANVLTF,TGTGCCAGTAGTTATAAACGGGTGGGGGCCAACGTCCTGACTTTC
TRBJ2-1,.,TRBD2,TRBV2,CASEGSGGGGEQFF,TGTGCCAGCGAGGGTAGCGGGGGGGGTGGTGAGCAGTTCTTC
TRBJ1-2,.,.,TRBV25-1,CASSERERGFGYTF,TGTGCCAGCAGTGAAAGGGAAAGGGGGTTTGGCTACACCTTC
TRBJ2-5,.,.,TRBV5-4,CASSLRLHPQETQYF,TGTGCCAGCAGCTTACGACTCCACCCCCAAGAGACCCAGTACTTC
TRBJ2-6,.,.,TRBV15,CATSRARGSGANVLTF,TGTGCCACCAGCAGAGCCAGGGGCTCTGGGGCCAACGTCCTGACTTTC
TRBJ1-2,.,TRBD1,TRBV19,CASSSQWDSYGYTF,TGTGCCAGTAGTTCCCAGTGGGACAGCTATGGCTACACCTTC
TRBJ1-2,.,TRBD1,TRBV18,CASSSGQAYGYTF,TGTGCCAGCTCATCGGGACAGGCCTATGGCTACACCTTC
TRBJ2-1,.,TRBD2,TRBV6-5,CASSLRTSGVGEQFF,TGTGCCAGCAGTTTAAGGACTAGCGGGGTGGGTGAGCAGTTCTTC
TRBJ2-1,few,.,TRBV4-3,CASSQEWVGGPYYNEQFF,TGCGCCAGCAGCCAAGAATGGGTCGGGGGGCCATACTACAATGAGCAGTTCTTC
TRBJ1-1,.,TRBD1,TRBV7-9,CASSLLAGGVAFF,TGTGCCAGCAGCTTATTGGCAGGGGGAGTAGCTTTCTTT
TRBJ2-3,few,.,TRBV15,CATSRTGEATDTQYF,TGTGCCACCAGCAGGACCGGGGAGGCGACAGATACGCAGTATTTT
TRBJ2-2,.,TRBD2,TRBV11-3,CASSPGTRELFF,TGTGCCAGCAGCCCTGGGACTAGGGAGCTGTTTTTT
TRBJ1-2,few,TRBD1,TRBV19,CASKGGDRAYGYTF,TGTGCCAGTAAAGGGGGTGACAGGGCCTATGGCTACACCTTC
TRBJ2-5,.,TRBD2,TRBV19,CASSIGGGGRRETQYF,TGTGCCAGTAGTATAGGGGGCGGGGGGCGAAGAGAGACCCAGTACTTC
TRBJ2-7,few,TRBD1,TRBV6-5,CASSFDRDQYEQYF,TGTGCCAGCAGTTTTGACAGGGACCAATACGAGCAGTACTTC
TRBJ1-2,.,.,TRBV11-2,CASSLGTNYGYTF,TGTGCCAGCAGCTTAGGCACAAACTATGGCTACACCTTC
TRBJ2-5,.,.,TRBV19,CASSTGGRETQYF,TGTGCCAGTAGTACAGGGGGGCGGGAGACCCAGTACTTC
TRBJ1-4,few,.,TRBV2,CASTDIDEKLFF,TGTGCCAGCACAGACATTGATGAAAAACTGTTTTTT
TRBJ1-2,.,TRBD1,TRBV19,CASSVGGTVNGYTF,TGTGCCAGTAGTGTAGGAGGGACAGTTAATGGCTACACCTTC
TRBJ2-5,.,TRBD2,TRBV9,CASSASGGAGETQYF,TGTGCCAGCAGCGCCAGCGGGGGGGCCGGAGAGACCCAGTACTTC
TRBJ1-4,.,.,TRBV4-2,CASSQGTRGGFNEKLFF,TGTGCCAGCAGCCAAGGTACCAGGGGTGGCTTTAATGAAAAACTGTTTTTT